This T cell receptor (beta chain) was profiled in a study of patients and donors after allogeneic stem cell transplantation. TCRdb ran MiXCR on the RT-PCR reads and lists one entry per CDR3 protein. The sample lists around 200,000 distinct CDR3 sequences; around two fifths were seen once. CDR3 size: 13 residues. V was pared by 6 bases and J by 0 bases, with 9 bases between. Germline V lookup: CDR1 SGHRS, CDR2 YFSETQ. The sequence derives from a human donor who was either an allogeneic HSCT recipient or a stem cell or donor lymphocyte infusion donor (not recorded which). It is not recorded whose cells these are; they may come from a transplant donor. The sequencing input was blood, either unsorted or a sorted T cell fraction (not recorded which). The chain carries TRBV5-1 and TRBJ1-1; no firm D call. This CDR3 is CASNVGMNTEAFF. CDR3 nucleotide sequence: TGCGCCAGCAACGTGGGTATGAACACTGAAGCTTTCTTT.